The source of this T cell receptor beta chain is a study of blood T cell repertoires in COVID-19. This CDR3 has 13 amino acids. The germline V gene has CDR1 SGHKS and CDR2 YYEKEE (reference sequence). The V and J ends lost 3 bases and 3 bases respectively, with 8 bases between them. This table comes from immunoSEQ multiplex PCR, and its TCRdb copy is limited to in-frame clones, with some not included. Counted here are 650,000 to 800,000 clones, 70% to 90% occurring once; the ten biggest clones make up around 0.3%. The chain couples TRBV5-5 to TRBJ2-3, with D possibly being TRBD1 (6 bases). The receptor's source is a woman aged 18-29 years with acute or convalescent COVID-19. The specimen sequenced was peripheral blood. CDR3 protein: CASSWTETDTQYF. The CDR3 region has the DNA TGTGCCAGCAGCTGGACAGAAACAGATACGCAGTATTTT.